This T cell receptor (beta chain) was captured by sequencing in a study of T-cell reconstitution after alpha-beta-depleted transplantation in children. General study points: After one year, T-cell counts and TCRbeta diversity mostly came from new T cells. Approximately two months post-transplant, alpha-beta T cells reportedly originated from several hundred expanded graft clones. Surviving recipient T cells and intrathymic progenitors accounted for some patients' high TCRbeta diversity at day 60.

As it was prepared, the TCRbeta library received unique molecular identifiers. TCRdb redid the calling of the PCR reads with MiXCR, one entry per CDR3 protein. Here the sample spans just under 250,000 distinct CDR3 sequences, more than 20% being singletons. With respect to this clonotype: No antigen is known for it.

Losses at the gene ends were 6 bases for V and 0 bases for J; bases not matched to a gene: 10. Germline V gene lookup returns CDR1 DFQATT and CDR2 SNEGSKA (reference sequence). The CDR3 is 16 amino acids. The sample was PBMCs, taken before TCRalphabeta/CD19-depleted stem cell transplant. This clonotype was sampled from a girl aged 2-10 years with Fanconi anemia, due to receive a stem cell transplant. The chain couples TRBV20-1 to TRBJ2-1; 8 positions agree with TRBD2. CDR3 nucleotides: TGCAGTGCGGGAGGAGGCAGCGGGAGCTCCTACAATGAGCAGTTCTTC. Translated: CSAGGGSGSSYNEQFF.